This T cell receptor (beta chain) was obtained from a study of PD-1 blockade in mismatch repair-deficient tumors. Study background: All were previously treated, progressing patients with about twelve mismatch repair-deficient cancer types. The study, taken as a whole, reports: Tumor-resident clones, often undetectable pretreatment in blood, expanded then contracted after pembrolizumab.

With respect to this clone: Its matching antigen is unknown.

PCR or immunohistochemistry showed mismatch repair deficiency in every enrolled patient. Three pembrolizumab responders had their TCRs sequenced. Germline trimming cut 5 bases from V and 6 bases from J; bases unmatched to any gene: 11. Germline CDR1 is SGHNT and CDR2 is YYREEE (reference sequence). CDR3 length: 15 residues. Sequencing used immunoSEQ multiplex PCR; TCRdb keeps in-frame clones, though not all of them. Here the sample spans some 48,000 clones, over 70% being singletons. The genes are TRBV5-4 and TRBJ2-1; TRBD1 agrees at 7 bases. Sequencing used peripheral blood, obtained about 4.5 months after starting pembrolizumab. The clonotype was recovered from an adult with mismatch repair-deficient cancer. CDR3 region: CASSSAGTEGNEQFF. The CDR3 nucleotides are TGTGCCAGCAGTTCCGCCGGGACAGAGGGCAATGAGCAGTTCTTC.